This is a list of T cell receptor beta chains from one sample in a study of cytomegalovirus exposure and HLA in healthy donors. Assay: immunoSEQ multiplex PCR; the TCRdb copy retains only in-frame clones and omits some. The top ten clones hold about 1.4% of a sample with 150,000 or so clones, around 78% of them seen once. The material sequenced was PBMCs. Source of these receptors: a man aged 40-50 years in good health and CMV-seronegative. CDR3s leave out the opening cysteine and the closing phenylalanine or tryptophan. The order of the fields is V gene, J gene, CDR3 protein.

TRBV11-1	TRBJ2-3	ASSSAGDSFGTDTQY
TRBV5-1	TRBJ2-1	ASSLSGTGVYNEQF
TRBV6-1	TRBJ2-1	ASSGTSGFSYNEQF
TRBV6-1	TRBJ1-1	ASSRDREITEAF
TRBV5-1	TRBJ1-3	ASSLGGTGGNTIY
TRBV29-1	TRBJ2-3	SVDQGADTQY
TRBV19	TRBJ2-1	ASRGAVGRYNEQF
TRBV6-6	TRBJ2-1	ASSYSIAGVYNEQF
TRBV11-2	TRBJ2-7	ASSLAPTGAYEQY
TRBV30	TRBJ1-1	AWSSDGINTEAF
TRBV10-3	TRBJ2-3	AISLAGDPSRTDTQY
TRBV7-6	TRBJ1-6	ASSPRDSPYNSPLH
TRBV19	TRBJ1-1	ASSVTANTEAF
TRBV6-5	TRBJ2-1	ASSAGREQF
TRBV5-1	TRBJ2-1	ASSLLQGARYNEQF
TRBV7-3	TRBJ2-2	ASSFSGSGAGELF
TRBV14	TRBJ1-1	ASSQLWTESVAF
TRBV5-1	TRBJ2-2	ASSLVSFSGQGWTGELF
TRBV21-1	TRBJ1-4	ASSRGTSEGYEKLF
TRBV4-1	TRBJ2-3	ASRGGKDTQY
TRBV7-2	TRBJ2-2	ASILAGGPLGGELF
TRBV9	TRBJ2-7	ASSVQGSSYEQY
TRBV19	TRBJ1-2	ASRYRDRANYGYT
TRBV28	TRBJ2-7	ASSFIRGSSYEQY
TRBV2	TRBJ2-3	ATPGLAGDTDTQY
TRBV10-3	TRBJ1-1	AISESGGLNTEAF
TRBV19	TRBJ1-5	ASSPQARQGENQPQH
TRBV19	TRBJ1-2	ASTTGVDYGYT
TRBV5-1	TRBJ2-7	ASSLAYEQY
TRBV4-1	TRBJ1-2	ASSQTGYGYT
TRBV15	TRBJ1-5	ATSRGWTRNQPQH
TRBV7-9	TRBJ2-7	ASSLNPQGSFHEQY
TRBV7-6	TRBJ1-4	ASSSREQGARF
TRBV2	TRBJ1-3	ASRWDTISGNTIY
TRBV9	TRBJ2-2	ASSENRGGTGELF
TRBV21-1	TRBJ2-3	ASSTGRGGSTDTQY
TRBV5-1	TRBJ1-3	ASSTDGGNTIY
TRBV4-1	TRBJ2-3	ASSVSGGPSTDTQY
TRBV5-1	TRBJ2-5	ASSLLGSGVEETQY
TRBV15	TRBJ1-4	ATSRLQEKLF
TRBV7-3	TRBJ1-6	ASSVGGNSPLH
TRBV5-1	TRBJ1-2	ASSLEGAGGYT
TRBV27	TRBJ1-2	ASRSRGLDGYT
TRBV14	TRBJ2-7	ASSQAAGTRQGLYEQY
TRBV27	TRBJ2-7	ASSTSTSFSYEQY
TRBV7-6	TRBJ2-3	ASSLTGQGTSTDTQY